Here is one T cell receptor (beta chain) with its context. The antigen it recognizes is unknown. Base qualities are not provided; no much larger clone lies one nucleotide away. High-throughput TCR beta sequencing profiled peripheral blood CD8+ and CD4+ T cells from healthy donors, Susac syndrome patients and multiple sclerosis patients. Recently defined diagnostic criteria for definite or probable disease were met by the Susac syndrome patients. Bulk CD8+ and CD4+ T cells were purified by magnetic negative isolation, whereas CD8+ TEMRA cells were enriched by FACS. Blood was drawn into EDTA tubes, processed within 24 hours, and PBMCs were isolated by density gradient centrifugation. PBMCs destined for TCR sequencing were cryopreserved in liquid nitrogen and later thawed in a 37 °C water bath. The sorted or isolated CD4+, CD8+ and CD8+ TEMRA cells had a purity of 90% or higher. This record belongs to a study of CD8 T cells in Susac syndrome (dated by TCRdb to about 2019). Background for the entire study: Among the sequenced Susac syndrome patients, 5 or 6 had clinically active disease and under 10 were in clinical remission. The study used repertoire sequencing to test whether antigen drove CD8+ T cell activation and differentiation in Susac syndrome. CD8+ T cell repertoire clonality was compared between around eleven healthy donors, roughly 14 Susac syndrome patients and 15 multiple sclerosis patients. At blood withdrawal, Susac syndrome patients were therapy-naive, treated with corticosteroids (with IVIg additionally given to some), or treated with IVIg alone.

Points the paper makes about the study in general: The number of individuals in the TCR sequencing and HLA analysis was recognized as being relatively small. Approximately 15 Susac-specific public clones were identified in the total CD8+ repertoire, and several Susac-specific public clones were identified in the CD8+ TEMRA repertoire. Clonal expansion was seen in Susac syndrome CD8+ repertoires, peaking in CD8+ TEMRA cells and being greater in clinically active patients than in remitting ones.

V lost 8 bases and J lost 2 bases; the stretch between them is 10 bases long. Reading from cysteine to phenylalanine, the CDR3 counts 14 amino acids. The only DNA kept is the CDR3, 42 bases in frame from the first base. RNA was extracted using the RNeasy kit, and about 0.45 to 1 ug of the RNA was reverse transcribed with random hexamers. The immunoSEQ multiplex PCR assay, covering 54 Vbeta and 13 Jbeta segments, was used to amplify TCR beta CDR3 regions. PCR amplification bias was corrected using a synthetic template baseline for primer optimization and computational correction. Regarding the original processing steps: Reads were assigned to V, D and J genes according to IMGT and analyzed in immunoSEQ Analyzer, with only productive sequences retained. Clonality was computed as one minus Shannon entropy normalized by log2 of the number of productive unique sequences. For each patient and control, public and private clones were evaluated within the 100 most prevalent clones. Clones were defined as Susac-specific if absent from the healthy and MS cohorts, from 1052 published viral clones and from other ImmuneACCESS disease sequences. In TCRdb, the public reads were trimmed at Q25 with fastp and aligned with MiXCR, with productive beta chains retained. Rows with a matching CDR3 protein are joined into one entry that keeps the most common DNA and genes. TCRdb assigned the V and J calls; the authors' analysis was not used. The sample yields more than 65,000 distinct CDR3 sequences; 85% to 95% were counted once. Over 0.35% of the sample comes from the top ten.

The specimen was CD8+ T cells from PBMCs. This sequence was found in a human donor with Susac syndrome. The rearrangement combines TRBV23-1 with TRBJ2-6; the best D guess is TRBD1, with 5 bases matching. TRBV23-1 is an open reading frame whose function is uncertain. In nucleotide form, the sequence is TGCGCCAGCCAGGCGACAGCTGGGGCCAACGTCCTGACTTTC. Translated, this is CASQATAGANVLTF.